The following is a T cell receptor beta chain sequence with its context. Its antigen is still unknown. This sample was included in a study of T cells after yellow fever vaccination. Broader study findings: It was the secondary response that reached its peak faster, day 5 versus 15, but it was weaker.

Looked up from germline, CDR1 is SGHTA and CDR2 is FQGNSA. The CDR3 covers 14 residues. V lost 2 bases and J 6 bases, leaving 14 bases between the germline ends. Production of TCR cDNA was by 5'RACE template switching, which also added a universal primer site and UMIs. A single record per CDR3 protein comes from TCRdb applying MiXCR to the 5' RACE reads. The data show over 110,000 distinct CDR3 sequences, with approximately 7.7% seen just once and roughly 0.73% held by the top ten. This sequence joins TRBV7-2 and TRBJ2-7; D is possibly TRBD1 or TRBD2 (6 bases each). The material was CD4+ T cells sorted from PBMCs, obtained 5 days after the yellow fever booster vaccination. The origin of this receptor is a man aged 25 to 45 who received the YFV17D yellow fever vaccine. CDR3: CASSLTGADSEQYF. CDR3 DNA: TGTGCCAGCAGCTTAACGGGGGCAGATTCCGAGCAGTACTTC.